The clone carrying this TCR beta chain was found a few times. From the RT-PCR reads, TCRdb called clonotypes with MiXCR, one entry per CDR3 protein. The sample comprises hundreds of thousands of distinct CDR3 sequences, under 15% of which are singletons, and around 13% rests with the top ten. Germline V CDR1 and CDR2: MDHEN, SYDVKM. The length of the CDR3 is 14 residues. V was pared by 8 bases and J by 1 base, with 15 bases between. The data derive from a study of response to subunit inactivated influenza vaccine. This TCR came from a man aged 45 to 65 who received an inactivated influenza vaccine. The chain employs TRBV28 and TRBJ2-7, with D tentatively TRBD1 (6 bases). The sequences come from PBMCs from blood, collected roughly 45 days after vaccination. CDR3 amino acids: CASGAQGLSYEQYF. The CDR3 bases are TGTGCCAGCGGGGCACAGGGCTTGTCCTACGAGCAGTACTTC. Full variable domain (outside the CDR3, taken from reference TRBV28 and TRBJ2-7): DVKVTQSSRYLVKRTGEKVFLECVQDMDHENMFWYRQDPGLGLRLIYFSYDVKMKEKGDIPEGYSVSREKKERFSLILESASTNQTSMYLCASGAQGLSYEQYFGPGTRLTVT.